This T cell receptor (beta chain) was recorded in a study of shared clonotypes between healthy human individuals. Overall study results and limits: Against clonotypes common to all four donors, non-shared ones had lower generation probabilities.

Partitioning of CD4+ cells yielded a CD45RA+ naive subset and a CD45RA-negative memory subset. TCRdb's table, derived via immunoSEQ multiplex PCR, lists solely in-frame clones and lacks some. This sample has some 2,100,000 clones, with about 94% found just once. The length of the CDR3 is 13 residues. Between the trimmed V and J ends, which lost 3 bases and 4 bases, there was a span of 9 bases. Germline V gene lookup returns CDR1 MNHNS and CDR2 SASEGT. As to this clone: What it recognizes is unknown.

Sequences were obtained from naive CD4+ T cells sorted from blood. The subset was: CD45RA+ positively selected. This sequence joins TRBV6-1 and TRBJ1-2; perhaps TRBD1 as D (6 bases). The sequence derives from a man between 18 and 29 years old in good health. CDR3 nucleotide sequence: TGTGCCAGCAGTGATGGACAGATCTATGGCTACACCTTC. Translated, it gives CASSDGQIYGYTF.